This T cell receptor (beta chain) originates from a study of cytomegalovirus exposure and HLA in healthy donors. Study-wide context: Earlier, 180 million or so T cells were analyzed, and approximately 110 million unique TCR beta sequences were found among them. Among the roughly 400 genotyped donors, over 70% were placed in the Caucasian-associated ancestry cluster. Study-level findings and limits: Most of the CMV-associated TCR beta chains (in a later analysis) appeared to be HLA-restricted.

Worth noting for this clone: Antigen: not known.

Germline V gives CDR1 MNHEY, CDR2 SVGAGI. V lost 4 bases, J lost 9 bases, and 5 bases stayed unmatched. There are 13 residues in the CDR3. Primers for the PCR totalled 60 Vbeta and 13 Jbeta. The repertoire was sequenced with immunoSEQ multiplex PCR; TCRdb's copy has only in-frame clones and lacks some. The sample has 95,000 to 150,000 clones, over 75% seen once. The TCR was taken from a woman aged 40 to 50 in good health and CMV-seropositive. The chain is built from TRBV6-5 and TRBJ2-1; the match to TRBD2 covers 8 bases. Sequenced input: PBMCs. Written as DNA, the CDR3 is TGTGCCAGCAGTTCGGCGGCGGGGGGTGAGCAGTTCTTC. It specifies CASSSAAGGEQFF.